A single sample is the source of the 19 T cell receptor beta chains below, sequenced in a study of blood T cell repertoires in COVID-19. The assay was immunoSEQ multiplex PCR, and TCRdb's table has in-frame clones only and misses some. Here the sample spans about 110,000 clones, approximately 80% being singletons. Sequenced sample: peripheral blood. Receptors were obtained from a woman in her seventies with acute or convalescent COVID-19.

As DNA, the CDR3 is TGTGCCAGCAGCTACTCGACAGGGGGGTACGAGCAGTACTTC. Its translation is CASSYSTGGYEQYF. The rearrangement links TRBV3-1 (or the pseudogene TRBV3-2) to TRBJ2-7; the match to TRBD1 covers 9 bases. Trimming took 5 bases from V and 4 from J; bases not matched to a gene: 6. Per germline, CDR1 LGHDT and CDR2 YNNKEL (reference sequence). CDR3 length equals 14 residues.

The chain is built from TRBV19 and TRBJ2-7; TRBD1 is a possible D gene (6 bases). V lost 5 bases to trimming and J lost 6 bases, with 17 bases between them. CDR3 length equals 14 residues. CDR1 is LNHDA and CDR2 is SQIVND in the germline V gene (reference sequence). The CDR3 nucleotides read TGTGCCAGTAGTCCCCAGGCAGGGGTGGGCGAGCAGTACTTC. This translates into CASSPQAGVGEQYF.

J is TRBJ1-5 and V is TRBV11-2; D remains ambiguous. Trimming cost V 1 base and J 6 bases, with 10 bases left between them. In germline, CDR1 is SGHAT, CDR2 FQNNGV. CDR3 length equals 14 residues. As DNA, the CDR3 is TGTGCCAGCAGCTTAGGCAGCGCGAGTCAGCCCCAGCATTTT. Its protein product is CASSLGSASQPQHF.

V and J are TRBV3-1 (or the pseudogene TRBV3-2) and TRBJ1-1; 9 positions match TRBD1. The trim removed 6 bases at V and 4 bases at J, leaving 6 bases unmatched. Germline assignment: CDR1 LGHDT and CDR2 YNNKEL (reference sequence). The CDR3 extends over 14 amino acids. As DNA, the CDR3 is TGTGCCAGCAGGGGGACAGGGCGTGGCACTGAAGCTTTCTTT. This sequence encodes CASRGTGRGTEAFF.

V is TRBV18 and J is TRBJ1-4; D ambiguous. The CDR3 sequence is 15 residues long. CDR1 is KGHSH, CDR2 LQKENI, per germline. The V end was cut by 2 bases, the J end by 3 bases, with 10 bases between. The CDR3 DNA sequence: TGTGCCAGCTCACCAGGCGGAGGGTCTAATGAAAAACTGTTTTTT. Translation gives CASSPGGGSNEKLFF.

This clone was found once. The chain uses TRBV19 and TRBJ2-3; D unclear. Trimming removed 6 bases at V and 0 bases at J, with 7 bases between. The germline gives CDR1 LNHDA, CDR2 SQIVND (reference sequence). This CDR3 is built from 13 residues. The CDR3 spells CASRDTSTDTQYF. CDR3 sequence (DNA): TGTGCCAGTAGAGACACTAGCACAGATACGCAGTATTTT.

The rearrangement uses TRBV5-4 and TRBJ2-1, with 13 bases aligning to TRBD2. V lost 4 bases, J lost 10 bases, and 8 bases stayed unmatched. Germline assignment: CDR1 SGHNT and CDR2 YYREEE (reference sequence). The CDR3 runs to 15 residues. The CDR3 is CASSAGLAGQSEQFF. In DNA, the CDR3 is TGTGCCAGCAGCGCGGGACTAGCGGGGCAATCGGAGCAGTTCTTC.

This sequence joins TRBV5-4 and TRBJ2-1; TRBD2 matches at 8 bases. Germline CDR1 is SGHNT and CDR2 is YYREEE (reference sequence). The V segment lost 4 bases and the J segment 7 bases; nucleotides outside the gene matches: 1. The CDR3 consists of 12 residues. CDR3 sequence reads: CASSRGGNEQFF. The CDR3 region has the DNA TGTGCCAGCAGCCGGGGGGGGAATGAGCAGTTCTTC.

In the case of this clone: Other DNA variants within this sample encode the same CDR3. The chain combines TRBV19 with TRBJ1-1; D is unclear. V was pared by 1 base and J by 4 bases, with 7 bases between. CDR3 size: 13 residues. Germline V gene data show CDR1 as LNHDA and CDR2 as SQIVND (reference sequence). The CDR3 here is CASSIGGGTEAFF. The CDR3 coding sequence is TGTGCCAGTAGTATAGGGGGAGGCACTGAAGCTTTCTTT.

The chain has TRBV12-5 and TRBJ2-1; a possible D gene is TRBD1 (6 bases). V shed 4 bases and J shed 12 bases, with 13 bases lying between them. Germline assignment: CDR1 LGHNT and CDR2 FRNRAP. The CDR3 contains 12 residues. CDR3 nucleotide sequence: TGTGCTAGTGGTTCGGGGCCGACAGGGCAGTTCTTC. Translation: CASGSGPTGQFF.

The chain employs TRBV3-1 (or the pseudogene TRBV3-2) and TRBJ1-1, with D perhaps matching TRBD1 (5 bases). V lost 1 base and J 3 bases, leaving 9 bases between the germline ends. Germline assignment: CDR1 LGHDT and CDR2 YNNKEL (reference sequence). The CDR3 has 14 residues. The CDR3 region is CASSQGRVHTEAFF. CDR3 coding DNA: TGTGCCAGCAGCCAAGGCAGGGTCCACACTGAAGCTTTCTTT.

The chain carries TRBV28 and TRBJ2-1; TRBD2 agrees at 7 bases. The CDR3 length is 14 residues. J was trimmed by 6 bases and V by 4 bases; bases with no gene match: 6. In germline, CDR1 is MDHEN, CDR2 SYDVKM. This CDR3 is CASSSGGSLNEQFF. CDR3 in DNA: TGTGCCAGCAGTTCGGGGGGAAGCCTCAATGAGCAGTTCTTC.

CDR3: CASGAGGAVTEAFF. In nucleotides, the CDR3 is TGTGCTAGTGGTGCCGGGGGGGCAGTCACTGAAGCTTTCTTT. This rearrangement joins TRBV12-5 to TRBJ1-1; a weak D match, TRBD1 (6 bases). Germline V CDR1 and CDR2: LGHNT, FRNRAP. CDR3 length: 14 residues. V lost 5 bases, J lost 4 bases, and 14 bases lay in between. The full variable domain, its missing parts supplied by reference TRBV12-5 and TRBJ1-1, is DARVTQTPRHKVTEMGQEVTMRCQPILGHNTVFWYRQTMMQGLELLAYFRNRAPLDDSGMPKDRFSAEMPDATLATLKIQPSEPRDSAVYFCASGAGGAVTEAFFGQGTRLTVV.

The V call is TRBV18, the J call TRBJ1-1; D gene unclear. CDR3 length: 13 amino acids. Germline CDR1 KGHSH, CDR2 LQKENI. V was clipped by 2 bases and J by 3 bases, with 7 bases between them. CDR3 nucleotide sequence: TGTGCCAGCTCACCAGGGGAGGACACTGAAGCTTTCTTT. Protein product: CASSPGEDTEAFF.

In DNA form, the CDR3 reads TGTGCCAGCTCACCCATCGGTACTGGGGCCAACGTCCTGACTTTC. This translates into CASSPIGTGANVLTF. V is TRBV18 and J is TRBJ2-6, with D unclear. Germline assignment: CDR1 KGHSH and CDR2 LQKENI. Trimming took 3 bases from V and 2 from J, leaving 8 bases between them. The CDR3 is 15 amino acids.

This clone was seen only once. The chain recombines TRBV6-5 with TRBJ1-2; D gene uncertain. CDR1 MNHEY and CDR2 SVGAGI come from the germline V gene. Trimming removed 7 bases from V and 5 bases from J, with 11 bases in between. The CDR3 has 12 residues. The CDR3, as DNA: TGTGCCAGCAAGGAGGGAAGTTATGGCTACACCTTC. Translating it yields CASKEGSYGYTF.

The chain is built from TRBV28 and TRBJ1-1; the D gene is possibly TRBD1 (5 bases). This CDR3 spans 15 amino acids. V was pared by 6 bases and J by 6 bases, with 20 bases between. Germline assignment: CDR1 MDHEN and CDR2 SYDVKM. The CDR3 region has the DNA TGTGCCAGCAGACACCAACGAGGGCGGGGGTCTGAAGCTTTCTTT. Its translation is CASRHQRGRGSEAFF.

This clone was detected once. V and J are TRBV2 and TRBJ2-1; 9 bases agree with TRBD1. CDR1 and CDR2 (germline): SNHLY, FYNNEI. The V gene end was trimmed by 7 bases and the J gene end by 7 bases; junction bases not matched to a gene: 8. The CDR3 is 14 amino acids. CDR3 sequence (DNA): TGTGCCAGCAAGGGGAGACAGGGGGGGAATGAGCAGTTCTTC. Amino acids: CASKGRQGGNEQFF.

The chain is built from TRBV11-3 and TRBJ2-7; maybe TRBD2 (6 bases). Deletions cut 0 bases from V and 10 bases from J, with 10 bases between. The CDR3 runs 12 residues. CDR1 is SGHNT and CDR2 is YENEEA in the germline V gene. The CDR3 loop reads CASSLDTGVQYF. CDR3 nucleotides: TGTGCCAGCAGCTTAGATACGGGGGTACAGTACTTC.